Following are 20 T cell receptor beta chains from one sample sequenced in a study of cytomegalovirus exposure and HLA in healthy donors. With 60 Vbeta and 13 Jbeta primers, the PCR was carried out. Sequencing used immunoSEQ multiplex PCR; TCRdb keeps in-frame clones, though not all of them. The data show 210,000 or so clones, more than 75% seen once. The sequenced material came from PBMCs. The receptor source for this set is a human donor in good health.

The V gene is TRBV11-2, the J gene TRBJ1-3; 9 nucleotides agree with TRBD1. The V and J ends lost 4 bases and 6 bases, in that order; junction bases with no gene match: 13. This CDR3 has 17 residues. Germline CDR1 is SGHAT and CDR2 is FQNNGV. The CDR3 region has the DNA TGTGCCAGCAGCTCTCTTACAGGGGGCGGTTTGGAAAACACCATATATTTT. This gives the protein CASSSLTGGGLENTIYF.

The CDR3: CATSRSQVTTPWVVGSLSGTEAFF. CDR3 DNA sequence: TGTGCCACCAGCAGGAGTCAGGTTACGACCCCATGGGTTGTCGGATCCCTCAGCGGCACTGAAGCTTTCTTT. The chain has TRBV15 and TRBJ1-1; D unresolved. The length of the CDR3 is 24 residues. Germline CDR1 and CDR2: LNHNV and YYDKDF (reference sequence). Trimming removed 3 bases from V and 4 bases from J, with 42 bases in between.

The genes are TRBV6-5 and TRBJ2-1, with D possibly TRBD2 on 6 matching bases. Per the germline V gene, CDR1 is MNHEY and CDR2 is SVGAGI. This CDR3 is 14 amino acids long. V dropped 6 bases and J dropped 4 bases, with 13 bases sitting between them. The CDR3 region has the DNA TGTGCCAGCAGACTTAGCGGAGGATACAATGAGCAGTTCTTC. The encoded protein is CASRLSGGYNEQFF.

The rearrangement links TRBV28 to TRBJ2-5; no definite D call. The germline V gene has CDR1 MDHEN and CDR2 SYDVKM. This CDR3 contains 10 residues. Trimming cost V 10 bases and J 7 bases, with 10 bases left between them. CDR3 residues: CATLFRTQYF. The CDR3 nucleotides read TGTGCCACACTGTTCCGGACCCAGTACTTC.

This CDR3 is CASRTTGSGANVLTF. In DNA, the CDR3 is TGTGCCAGCAGAACGACAGGGAGTGGGGCCAACGTCCTGACTTTC. This sequence joins TRBV6-5 and TRBJ2-6, with 7 bases matching TRBD1. Germline V gene sequence: CDR1 MNHEY, CDR2 SVGAGI. The CDR3 length is 15 residues. Losses at the gene ends were 6 bases for V and 3 bases for J; bases not matched to a gene: 5.

The rearrangement uses TRBV4-3 and TRBJ1-5; 9 nucleotides line up with TRBD1. J lost 2 bases, V lost 0 bases, and 5 bases had no gene match. From germline, CDR1 is LGHNA and CDR2 YSLEER. The CDR3 runs 17 residues. CDR3 DNA: TGCGCCAGCAGCCAAGATACCTGGACAGGGGGCAATCAGCCCCAGCATTTT. This gives the protein CASSQDTWTGGNQPQHF.

The J gene is TRBJ2-6, the V gene TRBV5-1, with a tentative D call TRBD2 (5 bases). Trimming pared 0 bases from V and 2 bases from J, leaving 15 bases between. The CDR3 runs 18 residues. Germline loops: CDR1 SGHRS, CDR2 YFSETQ. The CDR3 nucleotides read TGCGCCAGCAGCTTGGGTCAGCGGTCAATGGCTGGGGCCAACGTCCTGACTTTC. Its translation is CASSLGQRSMAGANVLTF.

This clone was seen more than once but under ten times. The chain links TRBV7-9 to TRBJ2-3, with D unclear. From germline, CDR1 is SEHNR and CDR2 FQNEAQ (reference sequence). V was shortened by 1 base and J by 1 base, with 6 bases between the two germline ends. The length of the CDR3 is 14 residues. The CDR3 sequence: CASSLVAGTDTQYF. DNA for the CDR3: TGTGCCAGCAGCTTAGTTGCGGGCACAGATACGCAGTATTTT.

For the CDR3, the DNA is TGTGCCATCAGTGAGTGGGGGGAGGGCCCCTACGAGCAGTACTTC. It translates to CAISEWGEGPYEQYF. J is TRBJ2-7 and V is TRBV10-3; 7 bases fit TRBD2. The CDR3 is 15 amino acids. J lost 2 bases, V lost 1 base, and 5 bases had no gene match. In germline, CDR1 is ENHRY, CDR2 SYGVKD.

The chain carries TRBV5-5 and TRBJ2-2, with 9 nucleotides matching TRBD2. V lost 2 bases and J lost 4; bases outside the gene matches: 6. Germline V gene sequence: CDR1 SGHKS, CDR2 YYEKEE (reference sequence). This CDR3 comprises 16 residues. The CDR3 region has the DNA TGTGCCAGCAGCTTTTATCAAGCGGGGGGCACCGGGGAGCTGTTTTTT. Amino acids: CASSFYQAGGTGELFF.

The gene calls are TRBV7-9 and TRBJ2-2; 7 bases are a match to TRBD2. Germline CDR1 is SEHNR and CDR2 is FQNEAQ (reference sequence). The CDR3 extends over 16 amino acids. V shed 5 bases, J shed 6 bases, and the junction held 12 bases outside the gene matches. The CDR3 region is CASSPPGLRLSGELFF. CDR3 bases: TGTGCCAGCAGCCCGCCGGGACTAAGACTTTCCGGGGAGCTGTTTTTT.

V and J are TRBV7-3 and TRBJ1-5, with 8 bases that match TRBD1. Germline V lookup: CDR1 SGHTA, CDR2 FQGTGA. The CDR3 length is 16 residues. Germline trimming cut 4 bases from V and 4 bases from J; bases unmatched to any gene: 9. The CDR3 DNA reads as TGTGCCAGCAGCTCGTGGGGACAGGTGGGTAATCAGCCCCAGCATTTT. It is translated as CASSSWGQVGNQPQHF.

The V call is TRBV2, the J call TRBJ2-7, with TRBD2 matching 8 bases. The junction had 1 base not matched to a gene; V was cut back by 7 bases and J by 2 bases. CDR1 SNHLY and CDR2 FYNNEI come from the germline V gene. This CDR3 has 12 residues. CDR3 in amino acids: CASNSGTYEQYF. The DNA for the CDR3 is TGTGCCAGCAATAGCGGGACCTACGAGCAGTACTTC. Full variable domain (outside the CDR3, taken from reference TRBV2 and TRBJ2-7): EPEVTQTPSHQVTQMGQEVILRCVPISNHLYFYWYRQILGQKVEFLVSFYNNEISEKSEIFDDQFSVERPDGSNFTLKIRSTKLEDSAMYFCASNSGTYEQYFGPGTRLTVT.

A few counts support this clone. V gene TRBV6-5 combines with J gene TRBJ1-1, with TRBD1 identical over 8 bases. CDR1 is MNHEY and CDR2 is SVGAGI in the germline V gene. The CDR3 extends over 15 amino acids. Trimming cost V 2 bases and J 6 bases; bases outside gene matches: 8. CDR3 nucleotide sequence: TGTGCCAGCAGTTACACCCCGGACAGGGATGCTGAAGCTTTCTTT. Encoded protein: CASSYTPDRDAEAFF.

The chain joins TRBV30 to TRBJ2-1, with 8 bases aligning to TRBD2. Germline CDR1 reads GTSNPN; CDR2 reads SVGIG (reference sequence). V dropped 1 base and J dropped 0; count of bases not matched to a gene: 2. The CDR3 runs to 15 residues. In nucleotides, the CDR3 is TGTGCCTGGAGTGCACTAGCGGCCTCCTACAATGAGCAGTTCTTC. It encodes CAWSALAASYNEQFF. The full variable domain, rest sourced from reference TRBV30 and TRBJ2-1, is SQTIHQWPATLVQPVGSPLSLECTVEGTSNPNLYWYRQAAGRGLQLLFYSVGIGQISSEVPQNLSASRPQDRQFILSSKKLLLSDSGFYLCAWSALAASYNEQFFGPGTRLTVL.

The rearrangement joins TRBV7-8 to TRBJ1-2; 7 positions agree with TRBD1. J gave up 5 bases and V 8 bases, and 5 bases lay outside the gene matches. The germline gives CDR1 SGHVS, CDR2 FQNEAQ. There are 12 residues in the CDR3. The CDR3 bases are TGTGCCAGCGGACAGGCTGGGTATGGCTACACCTTC. It is translated as CASGQAGYGYTF. The variable domain in full, completed from reference TRBV7-8 and TRBJ1-2, reads GAGVSQSPRYKVAKRGQDVALRCDPISGHVSLFWYQQALGQGPEFLTYFQNEAQLDKSGLPSDRFFAERPEGSVSTLKIQRTQQEDSAVYLCASGQAGYGYTFGSGTRLTVV.

The chain recombines TRBV7-3 with TRBJ2-1, with D unclear. Germline V gene lookup returns CDR1 SGHTA and CDR2 FQGTGA. V gave up 8 bases and J gave up 2 bases, with 10 bases separating them. CDR3 size: 13 residues. This CDR3 is CASAISAYNEQFF. As DNA, the CDR3 is TGTGCCAGCGCGATATCGGCCTACAATGAGCAGTTCTTC.

V and J are TRBV19 and TRBJ1-1, with TRBD1 as a possible D gene (5 bases). This CDR3 comprises 17 residues. Germline V lookup: CDR1 LNHDA, CDR2 SQIVND (reference sequence). V lost 3 bases and J lost 2, with 19 bases in between. CDR3 bases: TGTGCCAGTAGTATCGGGGAGGGGCGAGGTTATAACACTGAAGCTTTCTTT. Its translation: CASSIGEGRGYNTEAFF.

This chain joins TRBV2 and TRBJ2-7, with 13 bases matching TRBD2. The V gene end was trimmed by 4 bases and the J gene end by 5 bases; junction bases not matched to a gene: 5. The CDR3 runs 15 residues. CDR1 is SNHLY, CDR2 FYNNEI, per germline. The CDR3 loop is CASSGTSGSNHEQYF. DNA for the CDR3: TGTGCCAGCAGTGGGACTAGCGGGAGTAACCACGAGCAGTACTTC.

This chain connects TRBV28 to TRBJ2-7, with D possibly TRBD1 on 7 matching bases. CDR3 size: 17 residues. Trimming removed 6 bases at V and 0 bases at J, with 21 bases between. The germline V gene encodes CDR1 MDHEN and CDR2 SYDVKM. The CDR3 protein is CASSSPDRRGLSYEQYF. CDR3 DNA sequence: TGTGCCAGCAGCTCCCCGGACAGGAGGGGCCTCTCCTACGAGCAGTACTTC.